This T cell receptor (beta chain) was obtained from a study of vaccination and CD4 T cells after COVID-19. The Oncomine TCR Beta short-read assay was applied to DNA of cultured CD4+ T cells. Genomic DNA was drawn out of CD4+ T cells grown in culture. MiXCR, run by TCRdb on the PCR reads, gives a single entry per CDR3 protein. In the table there are 11,000 or so distinct CDR3 sequences, about 50% of which are singletons. With 1 base removed from V and 2 bases from J, the gap between germline ends came to 5 bases. The CDR3 runs to 13 residues. Germline CDR1 SGHTA, CDR2 FQGNSA. Described treatment: roughly 11-day PBMC culture with coronavirus spike peptide pools or control peptides (ViraFEST assay). ViraFEST stimulated the growth of antigen-specific T cells using peptide pools and subsequently profiled their TCRs by sequencing. Only a few counts were recorded for this clonotype. What it binds is unknown.

The sequenced sample was CD4+ T cells from blood, cultured in vitro. This sequence was found in a human donor who had recovered from COVID-19. The chain links TRBV7-2 to TRBJ1-1, with D unresolved. The CDR3 DNA follows: TGTGCCAGCAGCTTAGGGAGAAACACTGAAGCTTTCTTT. It specifies CASSLGRNTEAFF.